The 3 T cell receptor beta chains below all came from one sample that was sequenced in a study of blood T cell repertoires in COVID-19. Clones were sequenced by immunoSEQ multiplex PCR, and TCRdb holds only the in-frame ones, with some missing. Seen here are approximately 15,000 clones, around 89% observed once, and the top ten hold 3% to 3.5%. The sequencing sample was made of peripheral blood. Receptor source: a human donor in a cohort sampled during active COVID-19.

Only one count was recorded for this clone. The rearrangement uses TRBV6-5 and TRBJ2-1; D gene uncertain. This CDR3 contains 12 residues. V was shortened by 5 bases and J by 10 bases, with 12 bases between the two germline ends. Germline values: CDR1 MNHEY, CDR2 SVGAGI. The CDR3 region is CASSIQSNEQFF. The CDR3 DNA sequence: TGTGCCAGCAGTATACAGTCAAACGAGCAGTTCTTC.

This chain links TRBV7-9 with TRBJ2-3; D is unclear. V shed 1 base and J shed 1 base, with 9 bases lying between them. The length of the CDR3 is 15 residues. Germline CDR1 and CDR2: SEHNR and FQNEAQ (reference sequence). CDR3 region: CASSLVLAGTDTQYF. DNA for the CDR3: TGTGCCAGCAGCTTAGTGTTGGCAGGCACAGATACGCAGTATTTT.

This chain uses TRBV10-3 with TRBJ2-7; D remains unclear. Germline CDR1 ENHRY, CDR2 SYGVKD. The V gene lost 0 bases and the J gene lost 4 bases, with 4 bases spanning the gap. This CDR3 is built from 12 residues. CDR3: CAISESAYEQYF. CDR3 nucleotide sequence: TGTGCCATCAGTGAGTCAGCTTACGAGCAGTACTTC.